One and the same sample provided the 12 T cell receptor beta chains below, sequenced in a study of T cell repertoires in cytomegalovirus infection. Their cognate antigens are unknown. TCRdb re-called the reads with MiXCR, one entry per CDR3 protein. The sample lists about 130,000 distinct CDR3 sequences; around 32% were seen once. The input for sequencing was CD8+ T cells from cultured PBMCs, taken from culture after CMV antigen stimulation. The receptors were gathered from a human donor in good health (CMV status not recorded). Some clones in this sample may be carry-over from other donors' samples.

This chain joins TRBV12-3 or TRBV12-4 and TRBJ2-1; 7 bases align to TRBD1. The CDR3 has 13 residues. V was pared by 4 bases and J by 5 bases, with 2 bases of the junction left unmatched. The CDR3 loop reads CASSSTGHNEQFF. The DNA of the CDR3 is TGTGCCAGCAGTTCGACAGGGCACAATGAGCAGTTCTTC.

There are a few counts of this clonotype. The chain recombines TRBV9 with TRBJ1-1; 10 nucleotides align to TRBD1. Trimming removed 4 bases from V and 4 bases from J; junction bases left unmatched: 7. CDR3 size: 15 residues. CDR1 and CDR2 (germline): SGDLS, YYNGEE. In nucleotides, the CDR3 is TGTGCCAGCAGCCCCTCGGGACAGGGGACCACTGAAGCTTTCTTT. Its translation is CASSPSGQGTTEAFF.

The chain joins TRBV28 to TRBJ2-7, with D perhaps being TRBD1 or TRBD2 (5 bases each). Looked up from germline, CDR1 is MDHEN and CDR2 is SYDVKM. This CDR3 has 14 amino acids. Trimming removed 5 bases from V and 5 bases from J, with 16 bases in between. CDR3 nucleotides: TGTGCCAGCAGTCAACTTGGGACCTACAACGAGCAGTACTTC. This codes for CASSQLGTYNEQYF.

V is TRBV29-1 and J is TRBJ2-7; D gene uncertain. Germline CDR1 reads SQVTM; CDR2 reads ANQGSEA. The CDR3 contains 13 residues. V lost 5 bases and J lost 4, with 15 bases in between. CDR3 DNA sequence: TGCAGCGTTTACCTCCCCCCCTTTTACGAGCAGTACTTC. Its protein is CSVYLPPFYEQYF.

The CDR3 is CATSDLDRDEQFF. The CDR3 DNA reads as TGTGCCACCAGTGATTTGGACAGGGATGAGCAGTTCTTC. The chain combines TRBV24-1 with TRBJ2-1, with TRBD1 identical over 7 bases. The CDR3 is 13 residues long. V lost 0 bases to trimming and J lost 8 bases; unmatched junction nucleotides: 0. Germline CDR1 reads KGHDR; CDR2 reads SFDVKD.

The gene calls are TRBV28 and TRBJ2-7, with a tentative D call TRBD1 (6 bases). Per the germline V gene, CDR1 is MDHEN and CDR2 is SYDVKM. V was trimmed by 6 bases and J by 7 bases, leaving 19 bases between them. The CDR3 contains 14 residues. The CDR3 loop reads CASRETGLPGEQYF. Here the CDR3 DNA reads TGTGCCAGCAGGGAGACAGGACTGCCGGGGGAGCAGTACTTC.

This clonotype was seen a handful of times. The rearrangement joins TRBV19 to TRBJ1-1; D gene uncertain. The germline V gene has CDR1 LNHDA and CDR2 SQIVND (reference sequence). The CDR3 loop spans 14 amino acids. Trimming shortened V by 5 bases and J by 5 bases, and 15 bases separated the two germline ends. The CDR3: CASSQDGNPTEAFF. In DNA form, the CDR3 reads TGTGCCAGTAGTCAGGACGGGAACCCTACTGAAGCTTTCTTT.

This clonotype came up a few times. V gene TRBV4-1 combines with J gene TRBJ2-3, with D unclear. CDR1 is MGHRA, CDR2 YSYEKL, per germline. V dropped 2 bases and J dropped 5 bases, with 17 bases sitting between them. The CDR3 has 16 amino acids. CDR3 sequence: CASSQYTVEDLDTQYF. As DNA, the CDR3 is TGCGCCAGCAGCCAATACACAGTAGAGGACCTAGATACGCAGTATTTT.

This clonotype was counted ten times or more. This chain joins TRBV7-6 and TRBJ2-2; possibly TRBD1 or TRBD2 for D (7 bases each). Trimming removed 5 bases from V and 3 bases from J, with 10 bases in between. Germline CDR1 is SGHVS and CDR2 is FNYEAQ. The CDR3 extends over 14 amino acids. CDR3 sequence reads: CASSQGGYTGELFF. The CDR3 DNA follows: TGTGCCAGCAGCCAGGGGGGGTACACCGGGGAGCTGTTTTTT.

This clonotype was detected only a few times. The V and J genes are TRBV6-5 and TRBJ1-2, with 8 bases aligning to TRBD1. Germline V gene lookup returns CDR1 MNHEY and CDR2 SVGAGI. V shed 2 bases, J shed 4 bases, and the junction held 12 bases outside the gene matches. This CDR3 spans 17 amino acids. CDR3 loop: CASSYNGRGPITYGYTF. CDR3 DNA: TGTGCCAGCAGTTACAATGGCAGGGGGCCGATAACCTATGGCTACACCTTC.

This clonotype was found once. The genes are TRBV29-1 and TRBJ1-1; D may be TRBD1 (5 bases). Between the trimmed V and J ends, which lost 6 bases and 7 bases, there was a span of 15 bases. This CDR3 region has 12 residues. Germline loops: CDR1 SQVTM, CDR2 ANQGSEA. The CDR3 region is CSVLGGRGEAFF. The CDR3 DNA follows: TGCAGCGTCCTGGGGGGAAGAGGTGAAGCTTTCTTT.

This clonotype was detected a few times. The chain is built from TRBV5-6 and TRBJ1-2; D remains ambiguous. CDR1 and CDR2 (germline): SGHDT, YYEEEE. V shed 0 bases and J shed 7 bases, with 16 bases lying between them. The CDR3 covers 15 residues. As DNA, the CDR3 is TGTGCCAGCAGCTTGGGGCGCTCCGGGCTGGGTGGCTACACCTTC. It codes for CASSLGRSGLGGYTF.